Following are 30 T cell receptor beta chains from one sample sequenced in a study of blood T cell repertoires in COVID-19. Generated by immunoSEQ multiplex PCR, the TCRdb table keeps only in-frame clones and is missing some. Of hundreds of thousands of clones in the sample, roughly 90% were seen once. The sequencing sample was made of peripheral blood. Receptors originate from a woman aged 70-85 years with COVID-19, enrolled during active disease.

The chain employs TRBV24-1 and TRBJ2-2; D gene ambiguous. Trimming cost V 7 bases and J 2 bases, with 7 bases left between them. The CDR3 loop spans 13 amino acids. The germline V gene encodes CDR1 KGHDR and CDR2 SFDVKD. The CDR3 region is CATSSGNTGELFF. CDR3 nucleotides: TGTGCCACCAGCTCAGGTAACACCGGGGAGCTGTTTTTT.

The rearrangement links TRBV4-1 to TRBJ2-5; D is possibly TRBD2 (5 bases). The CDR3 consists of 15 residues. V was clipped by 4 bases and J by 2 bases, with 14 bases between them. Germline CDR1 and CDR2: MGHRA and YSYEKL. The CDR3 nucleotides read TGCGCCAGCAGCCCTTTCCTGGACTTACAAGAGACCCAGTACTTC. Translating gives CASSPFLDLQETQYF.

The chain combines TRBV29-1 with TRBJ1-1; 7 nucleotides align to TRBD1. The germline gives CDR1 SQVTM, CDR2 ANQGSEA. The CDR3 loop spans 13 amino acids. V gave up 6 bases and J gave up 4 bases; unmatched junction bases: 8. The CDR3 region has the DNA TGCAGCGTGCGCCAGGGGGGTGGCACTGAAGCTTTCTTT. Its protein is CSVRQGGGTEAFF.

The chain carries TRBV6-6 and TRBJ1-6; no reliable D call. The CDR3 sequence is 15 residues long. CDR1 and CDR2 from the germline V gene are MNHNY and SVGAGI (reference sequence). The V gene lost 2 bases and the J gene lost 8 bases, with 13 bases spanning the gap. The CDR3 here is CASSYARMGDSPLHF. CDR3 nucleotides: TGTGCCAGCAGTTACGCGCGGATGGGAGATTCACCCCTCCACTTT.

Only one count was recorded for this clone. The chain links TRBV7-8 to TRBJ2-1; D gene unclear. Germline V gene data show CDR1 as SGHVS and CDR2 as FQNEAQ. V lost 5 bases, J lost 4 bases, and 3 bases lay in between. The CDR3 is 11 residues long. The CDR3 spells CASSPYNEQFF. As DNA, the CDR3 is TGTGCCAGCAGCCCTTACAATGAGCAGTTCTTC.

This chain joins TRBV28 and TRBJ2-2, with TRBD1 identical over 8 bases. The V segment lost 5 bases and the J segment 5 bases; nucleotides outside the gene matches: 10. The CDR3 is made up of 16 amino acids. The germline V gene encodes CDR1 MDHEN and CDR2 SYDVKM. In nucleotides, the CDR3 is TGTGCCAGCAGTGGAGACAGGGGCGGAGGGACCGGGGAGCTGTTTTTT. Translation: CASSGDRGGGTGELFF.

The V and J genes are TRBV2 and TRBJ1-4, with 12 bases fitting TRBD1. CDR1 and CDR2 from the germline V gene are SNHLY and FYNNEI. This CDR3 is built from 18 residues. The V and J ends lost 7 bases and 3 bases, in that order; junction bases with no gene match: 12. The CDR3 protein is CASMGSGQGASANEKLFF. CDR3 bases: TGTGCCAGCATGGGGTCGGGACAGGGGGCATCGGCTAATGAAAAACTGTTTTTT.

The chain employs TRBV7-2 and TRBJ1-2, with D perhaps matching TRBD1 (5 bases). This CDR3 comprises 16 residues. Trimming removed 3 bases at V and 1 base at J, with 15 bases between. Per the germline V gene, CDR1 is SGHTA and CDR2 is FQGNSA. The CDR3 reads CASSFPALQVNYGYTF. DNA for the CDR3: TGTGCCAGCAGCTTTCCGGCGCTACAGGTTAACTATGGCTACACCTTC.

The J gene is TRBJ1-6, the V gene TRBV28, with D hard to call. The germline gives CDR1 MDHEN, CDR2 SYDVKM. The CDR3 sequence is 17 residues long. V lost 3 bases and J lost 3, with 15 bases in between. The CDR3 loop is CASSFRSYSRYNSPLHF. In DNA, the CDR3 is TGTGCCAGCAGTTTCCGGTCCTACAGCCGCTATAATTCACCCCTCCACTTT.

The chain links TRBV6-5 to TRBJ1-3, with D perhaps matching TRBD1 (5 bases). The CDR3 spans 15 residues. Germline CDR1 reads MNHEY; CDR2 reads SVGAGI. Trimming took 0 bases from V and 2 from J, leaving 8 bases between them. The DNA of the CDR3 is TGTGCCAGCAGTTACTCAGGGGCGACTGGAAACACCATATATTTT. It yields the protein CASSYSGATGNTIYF.

The V call is TRBV5-1, the J call TRBJ1-1, with a possible D match to TRBD1 (6 bases). This CDR3 region has 16 residues. V was cut by 4 bases and J by 0 bases, with 16 bases left in between. The germline gives CDR1 SGHRS, CDR2 YFSETQ. The CDR3 sequence is CASSLRQAGVNTEAFF. The CDR3 coding sequence is TGCGCCAGCAGCCTCAGACAGGCGGGGGTGAACACTGAAGCTTTCTTT.

The chain has TRBV6-6 and TRBJ1-3; D might be TRBD1 (5 bases). Germline assignment: CDR1 MNHNY and CDR2 SVGAGI (reference sequence). V dropped 6 bases and J dropped 0 bases, with 12 bases sitting between them. The CDR3 consists of 15 residues. As DNA, the CDR3 is TGTGCCAGCAGGCTGGACATATACTCTGGAAACACCATATATTTT. It encodes CASRLDIYSGNTIYF.

The gene calls are TRBV5-1 and TRBJ2-2; possibly TRBD1 for D (5 bases). CDR3 length equals 17 residues. V shed 4 bases and J shed 0 bases, with 16 bases lying between them. The germline CDR1 and CDR2 sequences are SGHRS and YFSETQ. Here the CDR3 reads CASSPTTGNTNTGELFF. The CDR3 coding sequence is TGCGCCAGCAGCCCCACTACAGGAAACACGAACACCGGGGAGCTGTTTTTT.

V usage is TRBV19 and J usage is TRBJ1-5; D not resolved. The length of the CDR3 is 12 residues. Germline V gene lookup returns CDR1 LNHDA and CDR2 SQIVND (reference sequence). V lost 6 bases to trimming and J lost 5 bases, with 8 bases between them. Here the CDR3 reads CASRGGDQPQHF. In DNA form, the CDR3 reads TGTGCCAGTAGGGGCGGGGATCAGCCCCAGCATTTT.

V gene TRBV12-5 combines with J gene TRBJ2-7; D perhaps matches TRBD1 (6 bases). There are 14 residues in the CDR3. V lost 1 base to trimming and J lost 6 bases, with 13 bases between them. CDR1 is LGHNT, CDR2 FRNRAP, per germline. CDR3 sequence reads: CASGLGQGRSEQYF. The CDR3 DNA reads TGTGCTAGTGGTTTGGGGCAGGGGAGAAGCGAGCAGTACTTC.

The J gene is TRBJ2-6, the V gene TRBV6-5; D is possibly TRBD1 (5 bases). V was pared by 6 bases and J by 1 base, with 10 bases between. The CDR3 is made up of 15 amino acids. Germline V lookup: CDR1 MNHEY, CDR2 SVGAGI. The CDR3 DNA reads as TGTGCCAGCAGAAGACCAGGGTCTGGGGCCAACGTCCTGACTTTC. This sequence encodes CASRRPGSGANVLTF.

The gene calls are TRBV5-4 and TRBJ1-6, with 7 bases lining up with TRBD1. Trimming removed 0 bases from V and 7 bases from J; junction bases left unmatched: 4. CDR1 and CDR2 (germline): SGHNT, YYREEE (reference sequence). The CDR3 is 15 amino acids. DNA of the CDR3: TGTGCCAGCAGCTTGGGCGGGACAGAGAATTCACCCCTCCACTTT. Its protein product is CASSLGGTENSPLHF.

The genes are TRBV9 and TRBJ1-6; D is possibly TRBD1 (5 bases). Germline CDR1 SGDLS, CDR2 YYNGEE. The length of the CDR3 is 14 residues. The V and J ends lost 0 bases and 7 bases respectively, with 8 bases between them. CDR3 coding DNA: TGTGCCAGCAGCGTAGGACAGCAGAATTCACCCCTCCACTTT. This codes for CASSVGQQNSPLHF.

The chain joins TRBV6-5 to TRBJ1-5; 9 bases match TRBD1. This CDR3 region has 13 residues. The V segment lost 11 bases and the J segment 6 bases; nucleotides outside the gene matches: 8. Germline V CDR1 and CDR2: MNHEY, SVGAGI. CDR3 in amino acids: CAVTGGLTQPQHF. CDR3 bases: TGTGCCGTGACAGGGGGTTTAACTCAGCCCCAGCATTTT.

The V and J genes are TRBV11-2 and TRBJ2-5; TRBD2 matches at 7 bases. Germline V gene lookup returns CDR1 SGHAT and CDR2 FQNNGV. V lost 1 base to trimming and J lost 5 bases; unmatched junction nucleotides: 7. The CDR3 contains 15 residues. CDR3 region: CASSLALGGGETQYF. The CDR3 nucleotides read TGTGCCAGCAGCTTAGCCCTCGGGGGAGGGGAGACCCAGTACTTC.

This clone was seen a handful of times. V is TRBV3-1 (or the pseudogene TRBV3-2) and J is TRBJ1-3; D not certain. This CDR3 comprises 14 residues. Between the trimmed V and J ends, which lost 5 bases and 4 bases, there was a span of 12 bases. The germline V gene has CDR1 LGHDT and CDR2 YNNKEL (reference sequence). CDR3 in amino acids: CASSSAGGGNTIYF. In DNA, the CDR3 is TGTGCCAGCAGCTCCGCGGGAGGAGGAAACACCATATATTTT.

This sequence joins TRBV3-1 (or the pseudogene TRBV3-2) and TRBJ1-6, with D unresolved. CDR1 is LGHDT and CDR2 is YNNKEL in the germline V gene (reference sequence). The CDR3 runs 13 residues. Trimming cost V 2 bases and J 9 bases, with 8 bases left between them. The CDR3 nucleotides read TGTGCCAGCAGCCAACCGGGAATTTCACCCCTCCACTTT. Translation gives CASSQPGISPLHF.

V usage is TRBV5-1 and J usage is TRBJ1-4; TRBD1 matches 9 bases. V trimming: 2 bases; J trimming: 8 bases; junction bases outside the gene matches: 7. The CDR3 length is 15 residues. Germline V lookup: CDR1 SGHRS, CDR2 YFSETQ. CDR3 in amino acids: CASSLVGTGTEKLFF. CDR3 DNA: TGCGCCAGCAGCTTAGTCGGGACAGGGACGGAAAAACTGTTTTTT.

The chain carries TRBV28 and TRBJ1-1; the D gene is possibly TRBD1 (5 bases). There are 11 residues in the CDR3. Trimming cost V 8 bases and J 10 bases, with 14 bases left between them. The germline V gene has CDR1 MDHEN and CDR2 SYDVKM. CDR3 coding DNA: TGTGCCAGCGTCCGGGGGGAGGCAGCTTTCTTT. It encodes CASVRGEAAFF.

The chain has TRBV27 and TRBJ2-7, with a tentative D call TRBD1 (8 bases). CDR3 size: 16 residues. V was trimmed by 7 bases and J by 5 bases, leaving 24 bases between them. Germline V lookup: CDR1 MNHEY, CDR2 SMNVEV (reference sequence). CDR3 protein: CASIPLGGQGAHEQYF. The CDR3 nucleotides read TGTGCCAGCATCCCCCTGGGAGGGCAGGGGGCCCACGAGCAGTACTTC.

This clone appeared a single time. V usage is TRBV3-1 (or the pseudogene TRBV3-2) and J usage is TRBJ1-1; 10 bases align to TRBD1. From germline, CDR1 is LGHDT and CDR2 YNNKEL (reference sequence). Trimming cost V 4 bases and J 4 bases; bases outside gene matches: 3. This CDR3 comprises 14 residues. The CDR3 nucleotides are TGTGCCAGCAGCCTCGGGGACAGGGGCACTGAAGCTTTCTTT. This codes for CASSLGDRGTEAFF.

V is TRBV5-6 and J is TRBJ1-5, with 7 bases lining up with TRBD1. The germline V gene encodes CDR1 SGHDT and CDR2 YYEEEE. The length of the CDR3 is 18 residues. V gave up 0 bases and J gave up 1 base; unmatched junction bases: 10. CDR3 region: CASSLDRGSGLSNQPQHF. CDR3 coding DNA: TGTGCCAGCAGCTTGGACAGGGGAAGTGGGTTGAGCAATCAGCCCCAGCATTTT.

The CDR3: CASSAGAVYEQYF. The CDR3 DNA is TGCGCCAGCAGCGCGGGGGCGGTCTACGAGCAGTACTTC. This chain links TRBV5-1 with TRBJ2-7, with D possibly matching TRBD2 (7 bases). Trimming cost V 4 bases and J 3 bases, with 11 bases left between them. The germline CDR1 and CDR2 sequences are SGHRS and YFSETQ. This CDR3 is 13 amino acids long.

The CDR3 nucleotides are TGCGCCAGCAGCTTGCCCATAGCGGGGGGGTCCCCCTACAATGAGCAGTTCTTC. This translates into CASSLPIAGGSPYNEQFF. The chain carries TRBV5-1 and TRBJ2-1; TRBD2 aligns across 11 bases. Trimming cost V 1 base and J 2 bases; bases outside gene matches: 8. Germline V gives CDR1 SGHRS, CDR2 YFSETQ. The length of the CDR3 is 18 residues. Full variable domain (remainder filled in from reference TRBV5-1 and TRBJ2-1): KAGVTQTPRYLIKTRGQQVTLSCSPISGHRSVSWYQQTPGQGLQFLFEYFSETQRNKGNFPGRFSGRQFSNSRSEMNVSTLELGDSALYLCASSLPIAGGSPYNEQFFGPGTRLTVL.

The rearrangement joins TRBV24-1 to TRBJ2-1; the match to TRBD2 covers 11 bases. V shed 5 bases and J 0 bases; nucleotides not matched to a gene: 5. This CDR3 is built from 17 residues. Looked up from germline, CDR1 is KGHDR and CDR2 is SFDVKD. The DNA for the CDR3 is TGTGCCACCAGTGGTAATAGCGGGGGGGGCTCCTACAATGAGCAGTTCTTC. This translates into CATSGNSGGGSYNEQFF.